The sequence of this T cell receptor (beta chain) was determined in a study of cytomegalovirus exposure and HLA in healthy donors. Study as a whole: Earlier work reported 117 million unique TCR beta sequences from 180 million or so T cells. An early data release held 79 million or so unique TCRs from HLA-typed donors. The study, taken as a whole, reports: Another analysis was done later, and it associated fewer than 20,000 TCR beta sequences with HLA alleles at 0.05 false discovery rate.

The germline V gene encodes CDR1 GTSNPN and CDR2 SVGIG (reference sequence). Trimming removed 5 bases from V and 9 bases from J; junction bases left unmatched: 6. This CDR3 is built from 13 residues. To note about this clone: Its antigen is still unknown.

This PCR relied on a set of 60 Vbeta primers and 13 Jbeta primers. Only in-frame clones appear in the TCRdb table, and some are missing; sequencing was by immunoSEQ multiplex PCR. The repertoire holds about 110,000 clones, with around 76% as singletons. V and J are TRBV30 and TRBJ1-4, with 10 positions matching TRBD1. Sequences were obtained from PBMCs. The TCR was taken from a man aged 30 to 39 in good health and CMV-seropositive. CDR3 amino acids: CAWWDRGRKKLFF. In nucleotides, the CDR3 is TGTGCCTGGTGGGACAGGGGAAGAAAAAAACTGTTTTTT.